The table lists the clone carrying this T cell receptor beta chain with a few counts. The junction does not match germline at one end; this may be a read error. This CDR3 has 16 residues. Germline values: CDR1 SEHNR, CDR2 FQNEAQ (reference sequence). The study ran its PCR with 60 Vbeta and 13 Jbeta primers. Assay used: immunoSEQ multiplex PCR; TCRdb lists only in-frame clones, some missing. The repertoire consists of 100,000 to 150,000 clones, with around 10% occurring once and the leading ten covering roughly 7%. This specimen comes from a study of cytomegalovirus exposure and HLA in healthy donors. The specimen sequenced was PBMCs. This clonotype was sampled from a woman aged 40 to 49 in good health and CMV-seropositive. The genes are TRBV7-9 and TRBJ2-2; 11 bases align to TRBD2. CDR3 residues: CDSSSTSGGGTGELFF. CDR3 DNA sequence: TGTGACAGCAGCTCTACTAGCGGGGGCGGGACCGGGGAGCTGTTTTTT.